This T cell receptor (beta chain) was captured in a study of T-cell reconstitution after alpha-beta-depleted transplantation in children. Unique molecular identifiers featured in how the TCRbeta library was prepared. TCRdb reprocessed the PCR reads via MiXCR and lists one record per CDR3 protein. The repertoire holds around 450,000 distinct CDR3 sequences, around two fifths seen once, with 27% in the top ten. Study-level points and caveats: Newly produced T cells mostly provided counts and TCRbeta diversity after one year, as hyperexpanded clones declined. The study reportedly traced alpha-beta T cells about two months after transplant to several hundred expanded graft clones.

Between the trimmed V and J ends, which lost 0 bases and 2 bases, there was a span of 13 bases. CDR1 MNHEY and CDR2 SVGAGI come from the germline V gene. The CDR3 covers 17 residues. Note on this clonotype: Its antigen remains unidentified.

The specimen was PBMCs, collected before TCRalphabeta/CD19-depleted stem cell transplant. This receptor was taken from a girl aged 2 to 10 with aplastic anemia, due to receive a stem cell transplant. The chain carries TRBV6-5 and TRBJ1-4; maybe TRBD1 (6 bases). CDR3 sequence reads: CASSYSFQGLTNEKLFF. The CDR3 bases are TGTGCCAGCAGTTACTCGTTTCAGGGGTTGACTAATGAAAAACTGTTTTTT.